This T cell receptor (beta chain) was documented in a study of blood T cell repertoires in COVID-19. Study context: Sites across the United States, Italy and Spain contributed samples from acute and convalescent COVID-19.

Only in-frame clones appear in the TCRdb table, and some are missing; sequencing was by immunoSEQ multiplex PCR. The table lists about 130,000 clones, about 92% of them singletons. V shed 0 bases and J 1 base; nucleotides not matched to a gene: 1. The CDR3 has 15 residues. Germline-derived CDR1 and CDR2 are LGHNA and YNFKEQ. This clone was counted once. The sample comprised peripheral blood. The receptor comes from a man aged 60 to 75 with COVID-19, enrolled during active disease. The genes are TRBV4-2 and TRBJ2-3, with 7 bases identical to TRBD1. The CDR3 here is CASSQDDRGTDTQYF. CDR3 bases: TGTGCCAGCAGCCAAGATGACAGGGGCACAGATACGCAGTATTTT.